These T cell receptor beta chains were read from a single sample in a study of graft-versus-host responses after intestinal transplantation. Clones were read by immunoSEQ multiplex PCR, and TCRdb kept only the in-frame ones, dropping some. The data contain over 4,500 clones, 30% to 40% of them singletons. Sequencing used alloreactive CD8+ T cells from a mixed lymphocyte reaction culture, obtained before intestinal transplant. The source is a human patient who received an intestinal transplant. The CDR3 runs from the conserved cysteine through the conserved F or W. The order of the fields is CDR3 protein, CDR3 DNA, D gene, CDR3 length, V gene, clone size, J gene. The D gene is left open where the match is weak. For some rows the clone size is stated as once, few or many, or as a class when expanded; others skip it.

CDR3 protein: CASRLVGQRNSPLHF
CDR3 DNA: TGCGCCAGCAGGCTTGTGGGACAGAGAAATTCACCCCTCCACTTT
D gene: TRBD1
CDR3 length: 15
V gene: TRBV4-1
clone size: few
J gene: TRBJ1-6

CDR3 protein: CASSGAGTGAYEQYF
CDR3 DNA: TGTGCCAGCAGTGGGGCCGGGACAGGGGCCTACGAGCAGTACTTC
D gene: TRBD1
CDR3 length: 15
V gene: TRBV2
clone size: once
J gene: TRBJ2-7

CDR3 protein: CASSQVTGNQPQHF
CDR3 DNA: TGCGCCAGCAGCCAAGTGACTGGGAATCAGCCCCAGCATTTT
D gene: -
CDR3 length: 14
V gene: TRBV4-1
clone size: few
J gene: TRBJ1-5

CDR3 protein: CASSEVRVSGANVLTF
CDR3 DNA: TGTGCCAGCAGCGAAGTACGAGTCTCTGGGGCCAACGTCCTGACTTTC
D gene: -
CDR3 length: 16
V gene: TRBV11-2
clone size: few
J gene: TRBJ2-6

CDR3 protein: CASSLDSSGNTIYF
CDR3 DNA: TGTGCCAGCAGCTTGGACAGCTCTGGAAACACCATATATTTT
D gene: -
CDR3 length: 14
V gene: TRBV5-6
clone size: -
J gene: TRBJ1-3

CDR3 protein: CASNQLEDRGVGELFF
CDR3 DNA: TGCGCCAGCAACCAACTCGAGGACAGGGGGGTCGGGGAGCTGTTTTTT
D gene: TRBD1
CDR3 length: 16
V gene: TRBV4-1
clone size: -
J gene: TRBJ2-2

CDR3 protein: CASSFFQTGHTDTQYF
CDR3 DNA: TGTGCCAGCAGTTTTTTCCAGACAGGCCACACAGATACGCAGTATTTT
D gene: -
CDR3 length: 16
V gene: TRBV28
clone size: once
J gene: TRBJ2-3

CDR3 protein: CAVATTSNTGELFF
CDR3 DNA: TGTGCCGTAGCGACAACCTCGAACACCGGGGAGCTGTTTTTT
D gene: -
CDR3 length: 14
V gene: TRBV7-9
clone size: -
J gene: TRBJ2-2

CDR3 protein: CAISESTPSGIGYNEQFF
CDR3 DNA: TGTGCCATCAGTGAGTCAACGCCTAGCGGGATAGGCTACAATGAGCAGTTCTTC
D gene: TRBD2
CDR3 length: 18
V gene: TRBV10-3
clone size: -
J gene: TRBJ2-1

CDR3 protein: CASRPGQGFWAFF
CDR3 DNA: TGTGCCAGCAGGCCGGGACAGGGCTTTTGGGCTTTCTTT
D gene: TRBD1
CDR3 length: 13
V gene: TRBV6-1
clone size: -
J gene: TRBJ1-1

CDR3 protein: CASSSSTPRLAGVATQYF
CDR3 DNA: TGTGCCAGCAGTTCCTCCACCCCGCGACTAGCGGGGGTAGCGACCCAGTACTTC
D gene: TRBD2
CDR3 length: 18
V gene: TRBV28
clone size: -
J gene: TRBJ2-5

CDR3 protein: CASSPLAGGQNEQFF
CDR3 DNA: TGTGCCAGCAGCCCTCTAGCGGGAGGGCAAAATGAGCAGTTCTTC
D gene: TRBD2
CDR3 length: 15
V gene: TRBV4-1
clone size: -
J gene: TRBJ2-1

CDR3 protein: CASSIGGINTEAFF
CDR3 DNA: TGTGCCAGTAGTATCGGAGGGATTAACACTGAAGCTTTCTTT
D gene: -
CDR3 length: 14
V gene: TRBV19
clone size: -
J gene: TRBJ1-1

CDR3 protein: CASSSGLAGVNEQFF
CDR3 DNA: TGTGCCAGCAGCTCGGGACTAGCGGGAGTTAATGAGCAGTTCTTC
D gene: TRBD2
CDR3 length: 15
V gene: TRBV7-9
clone size: -
J gene: TRBJ2-1

CDR3 protein: CASSLEWGRGETQYF
CDR3 DNA: TGTGCCAGCAGCTTGGAGTGGGGCCGTGGGGAGACCCAGTACTTC
D gene: -
CDR3 length: 15
V gene: TRBV28
clone size: -
J gene: TRBJ2-5

CDR3 protein: CASSYGTGWPYEQYF
CDR3 DNA: TGTGCCAGCAGTTACGGGACAGGGTGGCCCTACGAGCAGTACTTC
D gene: TRBD1
CDR3 length: 15
V gene: TRBV6-6
clone size: -
J gene: TRBJ2-7

CDR3 protein: CASSQAQQGPSYEQYF
CDR3 DNA: TGTGCCAGCAGCCAAGCCCAACAGGGTCCCTCCTACGAGCAGTACTTC
D gene: -
CDR3 length: 16
V gene: TRBV4-2
clone size: few
J gene: TRBJ2-7

CDR3 protein: CTSSQEGFSPLHF
CDR3 DNA: TGCACCAGCAGCCAAGAGGGCTTTTCACCCCTCCACTTT
D gene: -
CDR3 length: 13
V gene: TRBV1
clone size: few
J gene: TRBJ1-6

CDR3 protein: CASSPKGGHETQYF
CDR3 DNA: TGTGCCAGCAGCCCCAAGGGAGGGCACGAGACCCAGTACTTC
D gene: TRBD2
CDR3 length: 14
V gene: TRBV27
clone size: -
J gene: TRBJ2-5

CDR3 protein: CAISPPGTHPYEQYF
CDR3 DNA: TGTGCCATCAGTCCACCGGGTACCCACCCCTACGAGCAGTACTTC
D gene: -
CDR3 length: 15
V gene: TRBV10-3
clone size: few
J gene: TRBJ2-7

CDR3 protein: CAISEGTYSNQPQHF
CDR3 DNA: TGTGCCATCAGTGAGGGGACATATAGCAATCAGCCCCAGCATTTT
D gene: -
CDR3 length: 15
V gene: TRBV10-3
clone size: -
J gene: TRBJ1-5

CDR3 protein: CASSQTTGRSYNSPLHF
CDR3 DNA: TGTGCCAGCAGCCAAACGACAGGCAGGTCCTATAATTCACCCCTCCACTTT
D gene: -
CDR3 length: 17
V gene: TRBV7-8
clone size: -
J gene: TRBJ1-6

CDR3 protein: CARSFGGEQYF
CDR3 DNA: TGTGCCAGAAGCTTTGGAGGCGAGCAGTACTTC
D gene: -
CDR3 length: 11
V gene: TRBV5-3
clone size: medium-sized
J gene: TRBJ2-7

CDR3 protein: CASSISGTGGAYGYTF
CDR3 DNA: TGTGCCAGCAGCATTTCCGGGACAGGGGGCGCGTATGGCTACACCTTC
D gene: TRBD1
CDR3 length: 16
V gene: TRBV11-2
clone size: -
J gene: TRBJ1-2

CDR3 protein: CASSPLTGTETQYF
CDR3 DNA: TGTGCCAGCAGTCCCCTGACAGGGACAGAGACCCAGTACTTC
D gene: TRBD1
CDR3 length: 14
V gene: TRBV28
clone size: -
J gene: TRBJ2-5

CDR3 protein: CASSFYRGLNQPQHF
CDR3 DNA: TGCGCCAGCAGCTTCTACAGGGGGCTGAATCAGCCCCAGCATTTT
D gene: TRBD1
CDR3 length: 15
V gene: TRBV5-1
clone size: -
J gene: TRBJ1-5

CDR3 protein: CAWNSGGPDTQYF
CDR3 DNA: TGTGCCTGGAATAGCGGGGGTCCAGATACGCAGTATTTT
D gene: TRBD2
CDR3 length: 13
V gene: TRBV30
clone size: few
J gene: TRBJ2-3

CDR3 protein: CASSLEQGSKGYTF
CDR3 DNA: TGTGCCAGCAGTTTAGAACAGGGGAGTAAAGGCTACACCTTC
D gene: TRBD1
CDR3 length: 14
V gene: TRBV7-9
clone size: -
J gene: TRBJ1-2

CDR3 protein: CASSSRDRDLNTEAFF
CDR3 DNA: TGCGCCAGCAGCAGCCGGGACAGGGACCTGAACACTGAAGCTTTCTTT
D gene: TRBD1
CDR3 length: 16
V gene: TRBV5-1
clone size: few
J gene: TRBJ1-1

CDR3 protein: CASSEPGLAVYEQYF
CDR3 DNA: TGTGCCAGCAGTGAACCTGGACTAGCGGTCTACGAGCAGTACTTC
D gene: TRBD2
CDR3 length: 15
V gene: TRBV7-2
clone size: -
J gene: TRBJ2-7

CDR3 protein: CASSEWDSEKLFF
CDR3 DNA: TGTGCCAGCAGTGAATGGGACTCCGAAAAACTGTTTTTT
D gene: -
CDR3 length: 13
V gene: TRBV2
clone size: few
J gene: TRBJ1-4

CDR3 protein: CAISFSPGGAIYEQYF
CDR3 DNA: TGTGCCATCAGTTTTTCCCCGGGGGGCGCCATCTACGAGCAGTACTTC
D gene: -
CDR3 length: 16
V gene: TRBV10-3
clone size: -
J gene: TRBJ2-7

CDR3 protein: CASSVQNRAANTGELFF
CDR3 DNA: TGTGCCAGCAGCGTTCAAAACAGGGCTGCGAACACCGGGGAGCTGTTTTTT
D gene: -
CDR3 length: 17
V gene: TRBV9
clone size: few
J gene: TRBJ2-2

CDR3 protein: CASSERASYEQYF
CDR3 DNA: TGTGCCAGCAGTGAACGAGCCTCCTACGAGCAGTACTTC
D gene: -
CDR3 length: 13
V gene: TRBV2
clone size: few
J gene: TRBJ2-7

CDR3 protein: CASPSGRDNEQFF
CDR3 DNA: TGCGCCAGCCCCAGCGGGAGAGACAATGAGCAGTTCTTC
D gene: TRBD2
CDR3 length: 13
V gene: TRBV5-1
clone size: -
J gene: TRBJ2-1

CDR3 protein: CASSPGLDWETQYF
CDR3 DNA: TGTGCCAGCAGCCCCGGACTAGATTGGGAGACCCAGTACTTC
D gene: TRBD2
CDR3 length: 14
V gene: TRBV7-2
clone size: few
J gene: TRBJ2-5

CDR3 protein: CATQGPTGELFF
CDR3 DNA: TGTGCCACACAGGGGCCAACCGGGGAGCTGTTTTTT
D gene: TRBD1
CDR3 length: 12
V gene: TRBV2
clone size: -
J gene: TRBJ2-2

CDR3 protein: CASSAPSVVAGVQADTQYF
CDR3 DNA: TGTGCCAGCAGCGCACCGTCCGTTGTAGCGGGAGTTCAAGCGGATACGCAGTATTTT
D gene: TRBD2
CDR3 length: 19
V gene: TRBV9
clone size: few
J gene: TRBJ2-3

CDR3 protein: CASSPMYYRDPYEQYF
CDR3 DNA: TGTGCCAGCAGCCCGATGTACTACAGGGACCCCTACGAGCAGTACTTC
D gene: -
CDR3 length: 16
V gene: TRBV5-5
clone size: -
J gene: TRBJ2-7

CDR3 protein: CARSFGGEQYF
CDR3 DNA: TGTGCCAGAAGCTTTGGAGGCGAGCAGTACTTC
D gene: -
CDR3 length: 11
V gene: TRBV5-5
clone size: few
J gene: TRBJ2-7

CDR3 protein: CASSSSLAGGPLSYEQYF
CDR3 DNA: TGTGCCAGCAGCTCATCCCTAGCGGGGGGGCCCCTCTCCTACGAGCAGTACTTC
D gene: TRBD2
CDR3 length: 18
V gene: TRBV7-6
clone size: -
J gene: TRBJ2-7

CDR3 protein: CASINEEQPYEQYF
CDR3 DNA: TGTGCCAGCATTAATGAGGAGCAACCCTACGAGCAGTACTTC
D gene: -
CDR3 length: 14
V gene: TRBV27
clone size: few
J gene: TRBJ2-7

CDR3 protein: CASRMTGGIGGEQYF
CDR3 DNA: TGCGCCAGCAGGATGACAGGGGGAATCGGAGGCGAGCAGTACTTC
D gene: TRBD1
CDR3 length: 15
V gene: TRBV4-1
clone size: -
J gene: TRBJ2-7

CDR3 protein: CASNRQNTEAFF
CDR3 DNA: TGTGCCAGCAACCGACAGAACACTGAAGCTTTCTTT
D gene: -
CDR3 length: 12
V gene: TRBV28
clone size: -
J gene: TRBJ1-1

CDR3 protein: CASSSREAGVNYGYTF
CDR3 DNA: TGTGCCAGCAGCTCCCGTGAGGCAGGGGTAAACTATGGCTACACCTTC
D gene: -
CDR3 length: 16
V gene: TRBV5-4
clone size: few
J gene: TRBJ1-2

CDR3 protein: CASSPRRSPNEQYF
CDR3 DNA: TGTGCCAGCAGTCCCCGGCGGAGCCCCAACGAGCAGTACTTC
D gene: -
CDR3 length: 14
V gene: TRBV28
clone size: few
J gene: TRBJ2-7

CDR3 protein: CASSYSSGPTYEQYF
CDR3 DNA: TGTGCCAGCAGCTATTCTAGCGGGCCTACCTACGAGCAGTACTTC
D gene: TRBD2
CDR3 length: 15
V gene: TRBV11-2
clone size: few
J gene: TRBJ2-7

CDR3 protein: CASTPRGQGFYEQYF
CDR3 DNA: TGTGCCAGTACCCCCAGGGGACAGGGGTTCTACGAGCAGTACTTC
D gene: TRBD1
CDR3 length: 15
V gene: TRBV19
clone size: medium-sized
J gene: TRBJ2-7

CDR3 protein: CASSFSGANTGELFF
CDR3 DNA: TGTGCCAGCAGCTTTAGCGGGGCGAACACCGGGGAGCTGTTTTTT
D gene: TRBD2
CDR3 length: 15
V gene: TRBV11-2
clone size: -
J gene: TRBJ2-2

CDR3 protein: CASSWGTGGYEQYF
CDR3 DNA: TGCGCCAGCAGCTGGGGGACAGGGGGATACGAGCAGTACTTC
D gene: TRBD1
CDR3 length: 14
V gene: TRBV5-1
clone size: medium-sized
J gene: TRBJ2-7

CDR3 protein: CASSPLAGGQNEQFF
CDR3 DNA: TGTGCCAGCAGCCCTCTAGCGGGAGGGCAAAATGAGCAGTTCTTC
D gene: TRBD2
CDR3 length: 15
V gene: TRBV7-8
clone size: -
J gene: TRBJ2-1

CDR3 protein: CASSPPPTAEQFF
CDR3 DNA: TGTGCCAGCAGTCCCCCCCCGACAGCAGAGCAGTTCTTC
D gene: -
CDR3 length: 13
V gene: TRBV28
clone size: -
J gene: TRBJ2-1

CDR3 protein: CASSLAGGYNEQFF
CDR3 DNA: TGTGCCAGCAGTTTGGCGGGGGGTTACAATGAGCAGTTCTTC
D gene: TRBD2
CDR3 length: 14
V gene: TRBV27
clone size: once
J gene: TRBJ2-1

CDR3 protein: CASSEARGTGDAYSGNTIYF
CDR3 DNA: TGTGCCAGCAGTGAAGCGCGCGGGACAGGAGATGCCTACTCTGGAAACACCATATATTTT
D gene: TRBD1
CDR3 length: 20
V gene: TRBV2
clone size: medium-sized
J gene: TRBJ1-3

CDR3 protein: CASSTRTGEEETGELFF
CDR3 DNA: TGTGCCAGCAGCACGCGGACAGGGGAGGAGGAGACCGGGGAGCTGTTTTTT
D gene: -
CDR3 length: 17
V gene: TRBV21-1
clone size: few
J gene: TRBJ2-2

CDR3 protein: CASSLASVPEQYF
CDR3 DNA: TGCGCCAGCAGCTTGGCCAGTGTACCCGAGCAGTACTTC
D gene: -
CDR3 length: 13
V gene: TRBV5-1
clone size: few
J gene: TRBJ2-7

CDR3 protein: CASSQGYRTDTQYF
CDR3 DNA: TGTGCCAGCAGCCAAGGTTACAGGACAGATACGCAGTATTTT
D gene: -
CDR3 length: 14
V gene: TRBV4-2
clone size: medium-sized
J gene: TRBJ2-3

CDR3 protein: CASSGGNTKGTEAFF
CDR3 DNA: TGTGCCAGCAGTGGAGGTAACACGAAGGGCACTGAAGCTTTCTTT
D gene: -
CDR3 length: 15
V gene: TRBV7-6
clone size: -
J gene: TRBJ1-1

CDR3 protein: CASSETGGLFYGYTF
CDR3 DNA: TGTGCCAGCAGTGAAACTGGGGGCTTATTCTATGGCTACACCTTC
D gene: -
CDR3 length: 15
V gene: TRBV25-1
clone size: -
J gene: TRBJ1-2